The rows below give T cell receptor beta chains drawn from one sample of a study of shared clonotypes between healthy human individuals. Sequenced by immunoSEQ multiplex PCR; TCRdb stores in-frame clones only, minus some. Here the sample spans around 600,000 clones, approximately 95% being singletons. The sample consisted of naive CD8+ T cells sorted from blood. All receptors come from a woman in her 30s in good health. Each CDR3 is given with its conserved first and last residue. Fields, in order: clone size, V gene, J gene, D gene, CDR3 protein, CDR3 DNA. D genes are given only for firm matches. Expanded clones are given a class, and other clones once, few, many or no size at all.

.	TRBV10-3	TRBJ2-5	.	CAISESGVGETQYF	TGTGCCATCAGTGAGTCGGGAGTAGGTGAGACCCAGTACTTC
.	TRBV10-3	TRBJ1-5	.	CAISEAAINSNQPQHF	TGTGCCATCAGTGAGGCAGCAATTAATAGCAATCAGCCCCAGCATTTT
.	TRBV21-1	TRBJ1-1	.	CAAGGGTEAFF	TGTGCCGCCGGGGGGGGCACTGAAGCTTTCTTT
.	TRBV29-1	TRBJ2-2	TRBD2	CSVGSSGMVGELFF	TGCAGCGTTGGGAGTAGCGGGATGGTCGGGGAGCTGTTTTTT
.	TRBV7-9	TRBJ2-7	.	CASSLGGLVEDEQYF	TGTGCCAGCAGCTTAGGGGGCCTAGTCGAGGACGAGCAGTACTTC
once	TRBV27	TRBJ2-7	TRBD1	CASSSGQATYEQYF	TGTGCCAGCAGTTCCGGACAGGCAACCTACGAGCAGTACTTC
.	TRBV15	TRBJ1-4	.	CATSRVVVEANEKLFF	TGTGCCACCAGCAGAGTGGTTGTGGAAGCTAATGAAAAACTGTTTTTT
.	TRBV4-1	TRBJ2-7	TRBD2	CASSRWTSYEQYF	TGCGCCAGCAGCCGCTGGACTAGCTACGAGCAGTACTTC
.	TRBV5-4	TRBJ2-7	.	CASSFLGGFSEQYF	TGTGCCAGCAGCTTTTTGGGGGGATTTAGCGAGCAGTACTTC
once	TRBV27	TRBJ2-5	.	CASSLSPGGETQYF	TGTGCCAGCAGTTTATCCCCCGGAGGGGAGACCCAGTACTTC
.	TRBV27	TRBJ1-1	.	CASSKPGLMNTEAFF	TGTGCCAGCAGCAAGCCGGGACTTATGAACACTGAAGCTTTCTTT
.	TRBV11-1	TRBJ1-2	.	CASSNGDIYGYTF	TGTGCCAGCAGTAACGGGGACATTTATGGCTACACCTTC
.	TRBV19	TRBJ2-7	.	CASSPSGAYEQYF	TGTGCCAGTAGTCCGTCGGGAGCTTACGAGCAGTACTTC
.	TRBV28	TRBJ2-7	.	CASSSVYEQYF	TGTGCCAGCAGTTCAGTATACGAGCAGTACTTC
.	TRBV9	TRBJ1-2	TRBD1	CASSVEEGASYGYTF	TGTGCCAGCAGCGTCGAAGAGGGGGCCAGCTATGGCTACACCTTC
.	TRBV6-5	TRBJ1-1	.	CASSYSGALNTEAFF	TGTGCCAGCAGTTACTCGGGCGCCCTGAACACTGAAGCTTTCTTT
once	TRBV6-6	TRBJ2-7	TRBD2	CASSTDGLAGSYQQYF	TGTGCCAGCAGCACCGACGGGCTAGCGGGATCCTACCAGCAGTACTTC
.	TRBV27	TRBJ1-5	.	CASSTWGGGQPQHF	TGTGCCAGCAGTACCTGGGGGGGCGGGCAGCCCCAGCATTTT
.	TRBV2	TRBJ1-1	.	CASRATDSFRTEAFF	TGTGCCAGCAGGGCTACGGACAGTTTCAGGACTGAAGCTTTCTTT
.	TRBV2	TRBJ2-1	TRBD2	CASTPSGSVAGEQFF	TGTGCCAGCACCCCTAGCGGGAGTGTCGCCGGTGAGCAGTTCTTC
once	TRBV19	TRBJ1-4	TRBD1	CASSSTQGAPHEKLFF	TGTGCCAGTAGTTCAACACAGGGGGCGCCTCATGAAAAACTGTTTTTT
.	TRBV29-1	TRBJ2-7	.	CSGGDTGSYEQYF	TGCAGCGGGGGGGACACAGGTTCCTACGAGCAGTACTTC
.	TRBV5-1	TRBJ2-2	.	CASSLQRGGELFF	TGCGCCAGCAGCTTGCAACGGGGCGGGGAGCTGTTTTTT
once	TRBV27	TRBJ2-2	.	CASSPGLNTGELFF	TGTGCCAGCAGTCCCGGGCTGAACACCGGGGAGCTGTTTTTT